This T cell receptor beta chain is from a study of blood T cell repertoires in COVID-19 (TCRdb year 2020). Notes on the research overall: The collaborator samples originated in the United States, Italy and Spain and spanned the acute and convalescent phases of COVID-19. The prospective study material was composed of cDNA or gDNA derived from T cells, B-cell-depleted T cells, or PBMCs. The dataset comprised deeply sampled blood TCRbeta repertoires from subjects exposed to, actively infected with, or recovered from COVID-19. A freely available public database, intended as a resource for researchers studying the immune response to SARS-CoV-2, is where the repertoires were released. Samples came from the ongoing ImmuneRACE study (first 160 participants) plus 1,254 subjects from 6 global collaborators. Sample metadata almost always included a de-identified subject ID, COVID-19 status, age in years and sex. HLA class I and class II types, where available, came from metadata supplied by the sample provider rather than from assay-based typing. General findings and caveats noted by the study authors: Clinical and demographic metadata were provided uncurated, with the amount varying by source and participant.

The immunoSEQ Assay, a bias-controlled multiplex PCR, was used to amplify TCRbeta CDR3 regions from genomic DNA. Under the source paper's analysis protocol: Nucleated cell counts per sample were estimated from amplification of reference gene primers within the assay. Sequence reads were collapsed and filtered to measure the absolute abundance of every unique TCRbeta CDR3 rearrangement. Productive Simpson clonality was computed per sample as the square root of Simpson's diversity index over productive rearrangements. Here the immuneACCESS table is served through TCRdb, limited to in-frame sequences with V and J called. Missing clones are a known gap in these copies; in checked studies unresolved V genes cover under half, and the rest lacks a known reason. That table furnishes V, J and clone size, whereas the DNA furnished D and trimming. Recorded for this sample are 110,000 or so clones; 60% to 85% of them occurred a single time. Clones ranked in the top ten supply about 4.7% of the sample.

The germline V gene (reference sequence) specifies LNHNV as CDR1 and YYDKDF as CDR2. The CDR3, from cysteine to phenylalanine, totals 17 residues. Left in the record is the CDR3 DNA by itself, 51 bases read in frame from the first base. V gives up 0 bases and J gives up 2 bases, and the segment between their germline ends measures 15 bases. About this clone itself: What this receptor recognizes is not known. No much larger clone is present one base from it, and per-base qualities are unavailable.

Collaborating institutions collected whole blood in K2EDTA tubes following their own protocols. For TCRbeta analysis, collaborators shipped samples as frozen whole blood, isolated PBMCs, or DNA extracted from either of those sample types. Material for sequencing was peripheral blood. This sequence uses TRBV15 and TRBJ2-3, with the D gene call left open. This TCR came from a human donor in a cohort sampled during active or convalescent COVID-19. The encoded CDR3 is CATSRDRVGPYTDTQYF. The nucleotide sequence reads as follows: TGTGCCACCAGCAGAGATCGTGTCGGTCCTTACACAGATACGCAGTATTTT.